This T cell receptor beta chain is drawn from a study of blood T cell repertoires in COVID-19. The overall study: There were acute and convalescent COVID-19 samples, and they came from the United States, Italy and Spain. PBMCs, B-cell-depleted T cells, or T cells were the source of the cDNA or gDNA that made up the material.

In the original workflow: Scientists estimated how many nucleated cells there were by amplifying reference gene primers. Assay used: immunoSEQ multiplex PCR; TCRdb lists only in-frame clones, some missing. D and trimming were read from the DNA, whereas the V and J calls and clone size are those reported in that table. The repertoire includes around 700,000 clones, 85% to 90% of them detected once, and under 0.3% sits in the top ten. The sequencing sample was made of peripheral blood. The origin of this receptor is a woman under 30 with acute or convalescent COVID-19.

CDR3 protein: CASSRVPTSGEGQTQYF. CDR3 DNA sequence: TGCGCCAGCAGTCGGGTCCCGACTAGTGGAGAGGGGCAGACCCAGTACTTC. The rearrangement uses TRBV5-1 and TRBJ2-5, with D tentatively TRBD2 (6 bases). Germline values: CDR1 SGHRS, CDR2 YFSETQ. Trimming took 5 bases from V and 6 from J, leaving 26 bases between them. The CDR3 loop spans 17 amino acids.